The clone carrying this TCR beta chain has a handful of counts. What it binds is unknown. Each sample yielded at least 6.5 million isolated PBMCs. The second PCR ran roughly 7 to 11 cycles with a sample-barcoded 5' primer and J-beta primers. TCRdb reprocessed the 5' RACE reads with MiXCR, giving one entry per CDR3 protein. The sample comprises just under 900,000 distinct CDR3 sequences, under 30% of which are singletons, and 17% rests with the top ten. The data were taken from a study of blood T cells in healthy people across ages. Whole-study findings and limits: With age, beta diversity per million T cells declined roughly linearly, significantly by 35 to 40. Diversity estimates drawn from one million T cells were deemed underestimates.

The sample taken for sequencing was blood. The sequence was collected from a woman over 75 in good health.

CDR3 sequence: CASSPHLGEQFF. The CDR3 DNA reads TGTGCCAGCAGCCCTCACCTCGGCGAGCAGTTCTTC. V is TRBV11-3 and J is TRBJ2-1; no clear D gene. The CDR3 is 12 residues long. V was clipped by 5 bases and J by 10 bases, with 12 bases between them. CDR1 SGHNT and CDR2 YENEEA come from the germline V gene.